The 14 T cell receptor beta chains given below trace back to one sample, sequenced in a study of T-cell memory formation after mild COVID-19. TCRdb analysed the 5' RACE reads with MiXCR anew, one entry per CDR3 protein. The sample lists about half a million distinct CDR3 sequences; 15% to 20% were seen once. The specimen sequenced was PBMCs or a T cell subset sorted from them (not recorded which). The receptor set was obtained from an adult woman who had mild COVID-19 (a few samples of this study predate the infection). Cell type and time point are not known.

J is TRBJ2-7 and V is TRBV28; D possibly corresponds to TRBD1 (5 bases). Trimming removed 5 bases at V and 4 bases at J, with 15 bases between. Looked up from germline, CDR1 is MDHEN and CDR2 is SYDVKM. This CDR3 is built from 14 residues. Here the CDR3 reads CASSAFQQAYEQYF. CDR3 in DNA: TGTGCCAGCAGTGCATTCCAACAGGCGTACGAGCAGTACTTC.

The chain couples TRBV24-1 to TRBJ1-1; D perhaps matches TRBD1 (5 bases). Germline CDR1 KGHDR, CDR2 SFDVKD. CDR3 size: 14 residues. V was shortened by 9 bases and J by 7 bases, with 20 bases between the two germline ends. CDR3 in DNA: TGTGCCACCCAGGGATCGACGGCGGGGGGTGAAGCTTTCTTT. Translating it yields CATQGSTAGGEAFF.

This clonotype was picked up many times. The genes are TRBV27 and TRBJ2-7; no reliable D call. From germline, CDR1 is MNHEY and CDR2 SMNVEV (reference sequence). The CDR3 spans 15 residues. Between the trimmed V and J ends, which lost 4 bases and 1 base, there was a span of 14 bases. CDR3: CASSSLDAVSYEQYF. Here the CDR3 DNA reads TGTGCCAGCAGTTCCCTAGATGCGGTGTCCTACGAGCAGTACTTC.

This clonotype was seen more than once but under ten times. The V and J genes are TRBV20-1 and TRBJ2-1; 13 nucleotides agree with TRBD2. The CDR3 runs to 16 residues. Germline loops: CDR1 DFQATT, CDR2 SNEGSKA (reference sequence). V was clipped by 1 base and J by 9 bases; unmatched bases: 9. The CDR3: CSARVTSGRALGEQFF. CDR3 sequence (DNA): TGCAGTGCTAGAGTCACTAGCGGGAGGGCCCTCGGTGAGCAGTTCTTC.

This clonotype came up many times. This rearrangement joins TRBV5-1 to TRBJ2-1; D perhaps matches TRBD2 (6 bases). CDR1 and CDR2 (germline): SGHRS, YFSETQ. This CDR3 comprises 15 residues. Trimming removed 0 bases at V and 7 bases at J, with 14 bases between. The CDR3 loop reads CASSLAGGGQNEQFF. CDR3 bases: TGCGCCAGCAGCTTGGCCGGGGGAGGTCAGAATGAGCAGTTCTTC.

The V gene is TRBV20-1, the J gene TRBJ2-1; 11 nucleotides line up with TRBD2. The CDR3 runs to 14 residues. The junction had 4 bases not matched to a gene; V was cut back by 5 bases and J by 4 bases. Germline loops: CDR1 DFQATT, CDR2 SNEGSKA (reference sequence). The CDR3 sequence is CSALLAGVYNEQFF. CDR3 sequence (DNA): TGCAGTGCTTTACTAGCGGGAGTGTACAATGAGCAGTTCTTC.

The CDR3 DNA follows: TGCAGTGCTAAGCCCCAACTAGGGACTCCCTTCTTC. Translating gives CSAKPQLGTPFF. The chain joins TRBV20-1 to TRBJ2-1, with D perhaps matching TRBD2 (6 bases). The CDR3 sequence is 12 residues long. Germline loops: CDR1 DFQATT, CDR2 SNEGSKA (reference sequence). With 4 bases removed from V and 16 bases from J, the gap between germline ends came to 20 bases.

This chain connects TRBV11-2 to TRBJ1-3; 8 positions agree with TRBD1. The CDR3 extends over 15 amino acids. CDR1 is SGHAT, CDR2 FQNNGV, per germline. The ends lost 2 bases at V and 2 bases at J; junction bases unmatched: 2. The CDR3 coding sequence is TGTGCCAGCAGCTTATTGACAGGGGCTGGAAACACCATATATTTT. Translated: CASSLLTGAGNTIYF.

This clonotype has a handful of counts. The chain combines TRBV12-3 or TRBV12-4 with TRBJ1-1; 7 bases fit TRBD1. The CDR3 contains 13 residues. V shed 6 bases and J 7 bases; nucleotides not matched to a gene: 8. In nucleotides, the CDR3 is TGTGCCAGCAGACCAACCGGGACAGTTGAAGCTTTCTTT. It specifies CASRPTGTVEAFF.

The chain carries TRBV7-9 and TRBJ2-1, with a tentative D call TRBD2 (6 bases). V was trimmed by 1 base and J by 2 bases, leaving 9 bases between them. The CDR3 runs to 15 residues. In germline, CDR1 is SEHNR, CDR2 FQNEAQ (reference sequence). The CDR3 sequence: CASSLEAGPYNEQFF. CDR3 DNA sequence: TGTGCCAGCAGCTTAGAAGCGGGCCCCTACAATGAGCAGTTCTTC.

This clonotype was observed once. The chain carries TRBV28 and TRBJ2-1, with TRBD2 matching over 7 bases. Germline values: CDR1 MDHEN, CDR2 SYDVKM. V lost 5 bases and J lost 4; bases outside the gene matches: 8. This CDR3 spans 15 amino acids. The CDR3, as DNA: TGTGCCAGCAGTGCTCTAGCGGTTGAATACAATGAGCAGTTCTTC. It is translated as CASSALAVEYNEQFF.

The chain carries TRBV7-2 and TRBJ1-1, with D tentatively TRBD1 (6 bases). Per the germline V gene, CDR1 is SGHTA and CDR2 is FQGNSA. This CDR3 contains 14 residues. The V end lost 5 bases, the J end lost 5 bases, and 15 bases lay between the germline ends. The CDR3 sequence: CASSGYLRGTEAFF. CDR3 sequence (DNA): TGTGCCAGCAGCGGATACCTCAGGGGTACTGAAGCTTTCTTT.

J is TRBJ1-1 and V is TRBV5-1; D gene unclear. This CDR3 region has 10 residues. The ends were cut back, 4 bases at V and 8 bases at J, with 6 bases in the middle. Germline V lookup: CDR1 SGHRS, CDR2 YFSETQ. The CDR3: CASSRGEAFF. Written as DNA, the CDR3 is TGCGCCAGCAGCCGCGGAGAAGCTTTCTTT.

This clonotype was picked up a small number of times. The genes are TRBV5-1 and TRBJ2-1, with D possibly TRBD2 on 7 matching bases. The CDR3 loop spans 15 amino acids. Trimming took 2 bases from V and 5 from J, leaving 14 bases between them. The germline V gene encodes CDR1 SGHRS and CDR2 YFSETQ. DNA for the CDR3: TGCGCCAGCAGCTTCGGTCGGGGGGCGGACAATGAGCAGTTCTTC. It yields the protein CASSFGRGADNEQFF.